In its sample, the clone carrying this TCR beta chain was seen a few times. Its target is not known. CDR1 and CDR2 (germline): LGHDT, YNNKEL (reference sequence). After removal of 3 bases from V and 1 base from J, the junction contained 8 bases not matched to a gene. The CDR3 is made up of 17 amino acids. This specimen belongs to a study of post-analysis software for immune sequencing data. General observations from the study: TRBV segments more frequent in patients than in controls numbered a few and included TRBV5-6, TRBV5-1 and TRBV20-1.

Unique-molecular-identifier-tagged TCR beta cDNA libraries were used. TCRdb re-analysed the PCR reads in MiXCR, keeping a single row per CDR3 protein. The sample carries 740,000 or so distinct CDR3 sequences, 53% recorded once. The chain joins TRBV3-1 to TRBJ2-3; 9 nucleotides line up with TRBD2. The sequence came from a girl aged 10-17 years with multiple sclerosis. Sequenced: blood. The CDR3 nucleotides read TGTGCCAGCAGCCACCGTTTAGCGGGGGTGGGCACAGATACGCAGTATTTT. Residues: CASSHRLAGVGTDTQYF.